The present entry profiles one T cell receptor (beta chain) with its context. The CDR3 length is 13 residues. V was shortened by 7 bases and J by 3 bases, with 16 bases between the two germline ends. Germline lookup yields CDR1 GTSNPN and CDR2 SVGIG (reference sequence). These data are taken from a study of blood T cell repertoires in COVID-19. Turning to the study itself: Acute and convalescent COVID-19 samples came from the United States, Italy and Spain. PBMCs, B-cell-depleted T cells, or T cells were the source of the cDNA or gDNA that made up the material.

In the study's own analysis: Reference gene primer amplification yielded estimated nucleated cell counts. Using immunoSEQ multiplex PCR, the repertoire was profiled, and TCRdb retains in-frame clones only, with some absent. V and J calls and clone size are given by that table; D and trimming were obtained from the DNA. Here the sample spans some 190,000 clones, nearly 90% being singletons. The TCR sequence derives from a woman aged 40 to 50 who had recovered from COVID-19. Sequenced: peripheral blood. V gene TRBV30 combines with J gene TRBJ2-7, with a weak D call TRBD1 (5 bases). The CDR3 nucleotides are TGTGCCTTACAACAGGTAGGGGACTACGAGCAGTACTTC. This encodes CALQQVGDYEQYF.